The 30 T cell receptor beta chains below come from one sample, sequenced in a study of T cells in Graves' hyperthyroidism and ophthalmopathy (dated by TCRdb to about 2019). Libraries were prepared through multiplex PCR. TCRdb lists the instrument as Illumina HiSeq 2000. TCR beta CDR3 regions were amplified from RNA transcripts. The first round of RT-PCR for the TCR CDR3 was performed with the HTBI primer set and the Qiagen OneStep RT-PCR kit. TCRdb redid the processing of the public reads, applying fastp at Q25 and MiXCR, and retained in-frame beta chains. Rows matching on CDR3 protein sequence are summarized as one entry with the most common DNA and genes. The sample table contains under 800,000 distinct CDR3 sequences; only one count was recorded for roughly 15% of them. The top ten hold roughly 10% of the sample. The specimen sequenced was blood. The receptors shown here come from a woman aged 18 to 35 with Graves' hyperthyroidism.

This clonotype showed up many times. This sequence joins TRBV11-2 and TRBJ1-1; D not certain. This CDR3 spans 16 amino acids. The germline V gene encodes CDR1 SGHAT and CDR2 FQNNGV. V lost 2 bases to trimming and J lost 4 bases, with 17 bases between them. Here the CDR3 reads CASSLFQVLMSTEAFF. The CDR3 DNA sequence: TGTGCCAGCAGCTTATTCCAGGTCTTAATGAGCACTGAAGCTTTCTTT. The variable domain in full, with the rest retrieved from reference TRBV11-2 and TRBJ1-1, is EAGVAQSPRYKIIEKRQSVAFWCNPISGHATLYWYQQILGQGPKLLIQFQNNGVVDDSQLPKDRFSAERLKGVDSTLKIQPAKLEDSAVYLCASSLFQVLMSTEAFFGQGTRLTVV.

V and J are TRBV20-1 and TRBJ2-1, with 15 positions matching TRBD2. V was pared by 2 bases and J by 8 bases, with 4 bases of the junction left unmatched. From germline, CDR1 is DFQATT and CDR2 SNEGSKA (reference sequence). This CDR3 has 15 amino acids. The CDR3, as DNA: TGCAGTGCTAGACCGGGACTAGCGGGAGGTCATGAGCAGTTCTTC. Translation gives CSARPGLAGGHEQFF.

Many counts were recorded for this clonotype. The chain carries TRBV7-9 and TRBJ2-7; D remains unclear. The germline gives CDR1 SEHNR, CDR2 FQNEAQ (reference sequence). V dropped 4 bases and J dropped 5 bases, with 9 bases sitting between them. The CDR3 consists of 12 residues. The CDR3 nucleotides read TGTGCCAGCAGCTATAACAGTGACGAGCAGTACTTC. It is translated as CASSYNSDEQYF.

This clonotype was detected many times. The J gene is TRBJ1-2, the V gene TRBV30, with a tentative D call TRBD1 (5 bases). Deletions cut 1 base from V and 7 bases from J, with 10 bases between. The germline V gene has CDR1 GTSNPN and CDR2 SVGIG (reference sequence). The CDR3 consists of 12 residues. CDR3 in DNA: TGTGCCTGGAGTGGTGGCAGGGCTGGCTACACCTTC. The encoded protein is CAWSGGRAGYTF.

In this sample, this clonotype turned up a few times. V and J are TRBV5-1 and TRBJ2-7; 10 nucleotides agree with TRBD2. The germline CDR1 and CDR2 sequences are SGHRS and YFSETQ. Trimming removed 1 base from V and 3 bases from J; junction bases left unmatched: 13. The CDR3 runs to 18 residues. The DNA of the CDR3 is TGCGCCAGCAGCTTGCTGCCATCCGGACTAGCGGTCTTCTACGAGCAGTACTTC. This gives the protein CASSLLPSGLAVFYEQYF.

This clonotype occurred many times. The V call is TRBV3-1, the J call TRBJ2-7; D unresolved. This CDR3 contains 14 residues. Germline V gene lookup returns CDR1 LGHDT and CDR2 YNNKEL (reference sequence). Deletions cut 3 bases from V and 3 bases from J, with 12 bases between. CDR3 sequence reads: CASSHGLVSYEQYF. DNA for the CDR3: TGTGCCAGCAGCCATGGGCTAGTTAGCTACGAGCAGTACTTC.

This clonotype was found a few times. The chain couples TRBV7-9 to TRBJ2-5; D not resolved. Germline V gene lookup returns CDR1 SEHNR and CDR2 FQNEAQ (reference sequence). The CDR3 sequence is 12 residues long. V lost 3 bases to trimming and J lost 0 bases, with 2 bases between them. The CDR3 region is CASSFYQETQYF. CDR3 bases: TGTGCCAGCAGCTTCTACCAAGAGACCCAGTACTTC.

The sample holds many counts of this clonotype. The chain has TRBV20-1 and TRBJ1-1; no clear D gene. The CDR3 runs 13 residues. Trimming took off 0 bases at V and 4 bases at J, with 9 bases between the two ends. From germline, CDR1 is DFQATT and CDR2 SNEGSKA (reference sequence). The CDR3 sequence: CSARDLRATEAFF. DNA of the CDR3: TGCAGTGCTAGAGATCTACGGGCCACTGAAGCTTTCTTT.

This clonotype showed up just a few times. The CDR3 nucleotides are TGCAGTGCCCCTCAGGGACCCAAAAACATTCAGTACTTC. Its protein product is CSAPQGPKNIQYF. The chain recombines TRBV20-1 with TRBJ2-4; possibly TRBD1 or TRBD2 for D (5 bases each). Germline values: CDR1 DFQATT, CDR2 SNEGSKA (reference sequence). This CDR3 has 13 residues. The germline V and J ends were trimmed by 6 bases and 2 bases, with 11 bases remaining between them.

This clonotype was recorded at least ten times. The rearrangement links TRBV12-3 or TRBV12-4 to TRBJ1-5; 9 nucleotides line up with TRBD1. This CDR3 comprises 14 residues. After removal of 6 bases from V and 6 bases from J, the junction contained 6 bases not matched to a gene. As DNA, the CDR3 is TGTGCCAGCAGCCGGGACAGGGCAGGTCAGCCCCAGCATTTT. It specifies CASSRDRAGQPQHF.

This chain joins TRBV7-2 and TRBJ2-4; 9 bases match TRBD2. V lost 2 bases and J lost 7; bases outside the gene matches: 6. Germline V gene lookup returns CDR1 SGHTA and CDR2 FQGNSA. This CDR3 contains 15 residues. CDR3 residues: CASSLRLAGLNIQYF. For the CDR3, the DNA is TGTGCCAGCAGCTTACGGCTAGCGGGATTGAACATTCAGTACTTC.

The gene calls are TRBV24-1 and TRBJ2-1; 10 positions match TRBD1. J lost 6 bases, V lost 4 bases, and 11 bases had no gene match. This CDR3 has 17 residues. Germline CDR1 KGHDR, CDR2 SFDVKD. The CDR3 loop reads CATSDSPLGQGGNEQFF. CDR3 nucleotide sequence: TGTGCCACCAGTGACAGTCCCCTCGGACAGGGGGGCAATGAGCAGTTCTTC.

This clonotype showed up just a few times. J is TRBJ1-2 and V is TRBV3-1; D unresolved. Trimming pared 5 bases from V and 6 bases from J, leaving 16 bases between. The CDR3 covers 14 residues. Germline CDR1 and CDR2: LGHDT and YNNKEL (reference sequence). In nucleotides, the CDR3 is TGTGCCAGCAGCTCTTCCGTCCTGGTTGATGGCTACACCTTC. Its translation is CASSSSVLVDGYTF.

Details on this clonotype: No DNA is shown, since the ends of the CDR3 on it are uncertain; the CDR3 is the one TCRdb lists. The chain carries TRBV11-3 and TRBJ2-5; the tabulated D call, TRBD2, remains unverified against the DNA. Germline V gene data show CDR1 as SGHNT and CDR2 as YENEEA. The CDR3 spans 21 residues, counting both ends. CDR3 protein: CASSFYICSARAPSGRETQYF.

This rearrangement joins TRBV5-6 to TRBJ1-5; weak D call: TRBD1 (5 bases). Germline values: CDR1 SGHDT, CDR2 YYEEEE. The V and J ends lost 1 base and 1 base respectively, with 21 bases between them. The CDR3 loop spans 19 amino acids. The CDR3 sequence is CASSLFHGVGDISNQPQHF. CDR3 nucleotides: TGTGCCAGCAGCTTGTTCCACGGGGTAGGGGATATAAGCAATCAGCCCCAGCATTTT.

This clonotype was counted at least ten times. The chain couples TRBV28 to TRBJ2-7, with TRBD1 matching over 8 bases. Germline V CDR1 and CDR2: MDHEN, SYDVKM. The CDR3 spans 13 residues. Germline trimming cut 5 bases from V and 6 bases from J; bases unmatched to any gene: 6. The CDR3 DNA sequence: TGTGCCAGCAGTCTATTCACAGGGGGCGAGCAGTACTTC. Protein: CASSLFTGGEQYF.

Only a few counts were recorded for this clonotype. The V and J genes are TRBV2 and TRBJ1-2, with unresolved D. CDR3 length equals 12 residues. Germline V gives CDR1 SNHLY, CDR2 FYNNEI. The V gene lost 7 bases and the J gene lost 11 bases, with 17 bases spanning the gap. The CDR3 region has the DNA TGTGCCAGCAAGGCTATCCCAGCTTGGTACACCTTC. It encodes CASKAIPAWYTF.

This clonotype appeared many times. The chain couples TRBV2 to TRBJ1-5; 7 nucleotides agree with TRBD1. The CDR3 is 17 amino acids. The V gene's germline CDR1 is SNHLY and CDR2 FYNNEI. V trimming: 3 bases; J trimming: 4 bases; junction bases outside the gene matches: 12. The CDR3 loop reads CASSDALGTAANQPQHF. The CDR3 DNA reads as TGTGCCAGCAGTGACGCATTAGGGACAGCGGCTAATCAGCCCCAGCATTTT.

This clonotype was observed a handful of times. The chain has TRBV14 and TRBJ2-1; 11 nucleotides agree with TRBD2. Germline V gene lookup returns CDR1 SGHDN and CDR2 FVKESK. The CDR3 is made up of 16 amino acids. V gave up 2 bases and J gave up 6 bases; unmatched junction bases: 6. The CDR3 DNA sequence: TGTGCCAGCAGCCAAAGTACTAGCGGGAGAGGCAATGAGCAGTTCTTC. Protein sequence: CASSQSTSGRGNEQFF. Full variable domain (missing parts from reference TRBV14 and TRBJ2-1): EAGVTQFPSHSVIEKGQTVTLRCDPISGHDNLYWYRRVMGKEIKFLLHFVKESKQDESGMPNNRFLAERTGGTYSTLKVQPAELEDSGVYFCASSQSTSGRGNEQFFGPGTRLTVL.

The CDR3 loop reads CASSLMNQPQHF. In DNA form, the CDR3 reads TGTGCCAGCAGCCTTATGAATCAGCCCCAGCATTTT. The chain joins TRBV13 to TRBJ1-5; D is uncertain. V dropped 5 bases and J dropped 4 bases, with 6 bases sitting between them. CDR3 length: 12 residues. Germline CDR1 is PRHDT and CDR2 is FYEKMQ (reference sequence).

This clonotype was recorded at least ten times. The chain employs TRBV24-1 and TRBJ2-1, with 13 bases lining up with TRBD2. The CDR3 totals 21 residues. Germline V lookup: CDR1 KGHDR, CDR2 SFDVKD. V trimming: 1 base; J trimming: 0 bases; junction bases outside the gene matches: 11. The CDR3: CATSDFGSKGLAGSSYNEQFF. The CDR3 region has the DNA TGTGCCACCAGTGATTTCGGAAGCAAGGGACTAGCGGGGAGCTCCTACAATGAGCAGTTCTTC.

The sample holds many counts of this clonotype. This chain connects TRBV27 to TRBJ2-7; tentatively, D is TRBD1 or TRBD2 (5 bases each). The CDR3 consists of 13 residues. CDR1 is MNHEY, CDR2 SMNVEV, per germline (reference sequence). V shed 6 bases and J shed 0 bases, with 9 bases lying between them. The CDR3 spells CASREGYSYEQYF. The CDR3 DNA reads TGTGCCAGCAGAGAGGGGTACTCCTACGAGCAGTACTTC.

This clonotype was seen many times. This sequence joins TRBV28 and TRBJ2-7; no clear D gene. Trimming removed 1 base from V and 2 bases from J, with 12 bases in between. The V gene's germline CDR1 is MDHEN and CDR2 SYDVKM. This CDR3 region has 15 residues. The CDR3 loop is CASSLFRVQTYEQYF. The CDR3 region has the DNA TGTGCCAGCAGTTTATTTCGGGTACAGACCTACGAGCAGTACTTC.

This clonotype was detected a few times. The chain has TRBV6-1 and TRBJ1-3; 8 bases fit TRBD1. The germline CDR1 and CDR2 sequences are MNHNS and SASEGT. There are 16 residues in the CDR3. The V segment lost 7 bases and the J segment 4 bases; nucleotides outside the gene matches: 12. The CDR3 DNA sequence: TGTGCCAGCACCGAATGGACAGGGACGGTAGGAAACACCATATATTTT. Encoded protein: CASTEWTGTVGNTIYF.

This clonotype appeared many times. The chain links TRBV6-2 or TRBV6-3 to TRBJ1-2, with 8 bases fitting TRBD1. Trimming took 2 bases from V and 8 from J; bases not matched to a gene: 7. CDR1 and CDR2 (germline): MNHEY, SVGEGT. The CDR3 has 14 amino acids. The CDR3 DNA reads TGTGCCAGCAGTTACCCGGACAGGGTATACGGCTACACCTTC. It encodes CASSYPDRVYGYTF.

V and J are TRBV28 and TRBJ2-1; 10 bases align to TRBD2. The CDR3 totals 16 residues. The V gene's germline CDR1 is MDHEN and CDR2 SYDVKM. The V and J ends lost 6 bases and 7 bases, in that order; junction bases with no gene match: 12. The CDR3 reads CASSPPGAGGGNEQFF. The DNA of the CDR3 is TGTGCCAGCAGCCCCCCTGGAGCGGGAGGGGGGAATGAGCAGTTCTTC.

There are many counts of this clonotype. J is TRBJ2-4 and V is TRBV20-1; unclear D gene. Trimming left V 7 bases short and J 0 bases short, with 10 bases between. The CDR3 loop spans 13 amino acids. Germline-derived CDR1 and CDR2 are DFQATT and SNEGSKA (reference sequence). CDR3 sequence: CSVRRIAKNIQYF. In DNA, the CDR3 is TGCAGTGTTCGCAGAATAGCCAAAAACATTCAGTACTTC.

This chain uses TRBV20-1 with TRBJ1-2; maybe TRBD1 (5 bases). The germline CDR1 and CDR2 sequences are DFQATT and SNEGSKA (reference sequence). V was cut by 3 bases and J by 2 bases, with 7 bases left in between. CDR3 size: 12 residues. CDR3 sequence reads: CSARDKNYGYTF. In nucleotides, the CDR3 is TGCAGTGCTAGGGACAAGAACTATGGCTACACCTTC.

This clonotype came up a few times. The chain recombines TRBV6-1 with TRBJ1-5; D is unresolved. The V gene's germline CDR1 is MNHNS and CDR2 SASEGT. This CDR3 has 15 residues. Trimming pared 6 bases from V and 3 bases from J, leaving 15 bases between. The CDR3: CASRLSGGSNQPQHF. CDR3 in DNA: TGTGCCAGCAGACTTTCAGGAGGGTCCAATCAGCCCCAGCATTTT.

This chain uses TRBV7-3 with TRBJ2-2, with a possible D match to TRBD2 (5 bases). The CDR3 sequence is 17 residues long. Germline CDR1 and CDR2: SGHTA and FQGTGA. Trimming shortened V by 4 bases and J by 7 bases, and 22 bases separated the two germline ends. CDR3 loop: CASSSLTREVRGGELFF. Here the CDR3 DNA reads TGTGCCAGCAGCTCCCTAACCCGGGAAGTTCGAGGCGGGGAGCTGTTTTTT.